The source of this TCR beta chain is a study of Graves' ophthalmopathy and Graves' hyperthyroidism. The overall study: Hyperthyroidism qualified as stable when ophthalmopathy did not develop within 18 months of follow-up.

Germline CDR1 and CDR2: DFQATT and SNEGSKA (reference sequence). V gave up 6 bases and J gave up 0 bases, with 17 bases separating them. The CDR3 spans 15 residues. Other autoimmune diseases, uncontrolled infections, pregnancy or lactation ruled patients out of participation. RNA served as the template for amplifying TCR beta CDR3 regions. HTBI-primed RT-PCR formed the first round, and a multiplex PCR formed the second. TCRdb reprocessed the multiplex PCR reads with MiXCR, giving one entry per CDR3 protein. The data contain more than 1,000,000 distinct CDR3 sequences, roughly 35% of them seen just once; the ten biggest clones take up 11%.

Sequences were obtained from peripheral blood or thyroid tissue (not recorded which). The chain employs TRBV20-1 and TRBJ1-2; possible D gene TRBD1, 6 bases. The TCR originated in an adult man with Graves' hyperthyroidism. CDR3 loop: CSASSWQGTNYGYTF. In nucleotides, the CDR3 is TGCAGTGCCAGCAGTTGGCAGGGGACTAACTATGGCTACACCTTC.